A single sample gave rise to the 15 T cell receptor beta chains below, sequenced in a study of T cells expressing NK-cell markers. TCRdb re-called the 5' RACE reads and catalogs CDR3 proteins one per entry, DNA excluded. This specimen shows about 460,000 distinct CDR3 sequences; the ten leading clones hold 1.4%. Sequenced input: blood T cells: a sorted CD56 or NKG2C T cell subset, CD4+ or CD8+ T cells, or bulk PBMC T cells (not recorded which). These receptors were collected from a woman aged 45-60 years in good health.

J is TRBJ2-2 and V is TRBV2; TCRdb calls TRBD1, which cannot be checked without DNA. The CDR3 is 16 amino acids. The germline V gene encodes CDR1 SNHLY and CDR2 FYNNEI. The chain's CDR3 is CASIGGGGSNTGELFF.

The chain couples TRBV20-1 to TRBJ1-1. This CDR3 is 13 amino acids long. Germline CDR1 DFQATT, CDR2 SNEGSKA (reference sequence). The CDR3 loop reads CSAHTLWWSEAFF.

The chain links TRBV7-2 to TRBJ2-1; the TCRdb call, TRBD1, lacks DNA for checking. CDR3 length equals 13 residues. Per the germline V gene, CDR1 is SGHTA and CDR2 is FQGNSA. CDR3: CASSSRGGNEQFF. Variable domain in full (rest from reference TRBV7-2 and TRBJ2-1): GAGVSQSPSNKVTEKGKDVELRCDPISGHTALYWYRQSLGQGLEFLIYFQGNSAPDKSGLPSDRFSAERTGGSVSTLTIQRTQQEDSAVYLCASSSRGGNEQFFGPGTRLTVL.

The V and J genes are TRBV4-1 and TRBJ2-2; TCRdb proposes TRBD2, but this gene call is untestable without DNA. The CDR3 runs 15 residues. The V gene's germline CDR1 is MGHRA and CDR2 YSYEKL. CDR3 amino acids: CASSSLAGRGGELFF.

This chain connects TRBV30 to TRBJ2-3. The CDR3 runs to 11 residues. CDR1 is GTSNPN and CDR2 is SVGIG in the germline V gene (reference sequence). The chain's CDR3 is CAWSVLERHYF.

The chain employs TRBV10-2 and TRBJ2-3; the TRBD2 assignment by TCRdb is unverifiable without DNA. The CDR3 runs 15 residues. Per the germline V gene, CDR1 is WSHSY and CDR2 is SAAADI. CDR3 in amino acids: CASSPSAGITDTQYF.

CDR3 in amino acids: CATGESVDTQYF. This chain connects TRBV24-1 to TRBJ2-3. The CDR3 covers 12 residues. In germline, CDR1 is KGHDR, CDR2 SFDVKD.

J is TRBJ2-1 and V is TRBV7-8. The CDR3 runs to 13 residues. Germline-derived CDR1 and CDR2 are SGHVS and FQNEAQ. CDR3 amino acids: CASSPAQDNEQFF. Drawing the rest from reference TRBV7-8 and TRBJ2-1, the complete variable domain is GAGVSQSPRYKVAKRGQDVALRCDPISGHVSLFWYQQALGQGPEFLTYFQNEAQLDKSGLPSDRFFAERPEGSVSTLKIQRTQQEDSAVYLCASSPAQDNEQFFGPGTRLTVL.

The chain has TRBV28 and TRBJ2-1; lacking DNA, the TRBD1 call made by TCRdb goes unchecked. This CDR3 is built from 16 residues. Germline V CDR1 and CDR2: MDHEN, SYDVKM. The CDR3 protein is CASSLPPLLVFNEQFF.

The chain employs TRBV30 and TRBJ2-5; the TCRdb call, TRBD2, lacks DNA for checking. This CDR3 comprises 12 residues. Germline CDR1 and CDR2: GTSNPN and SVGIG (reference sequence). The CDR3 sequence: CAWSLQAGTQYF.

This chain links TRBV29-1 with TRBJ2-7. The CDR3 is 12 amino acids. Germline V gives CDR1 SQVTM, CDR2 ANQGSEA. CDR3 sequence reads: CSVGVNYYEQYF.

This chain connects TRBV5-1 to TRBJ2-6; absent DNA, TCRdb's TRBD1 call cannot be checked. Germline CDR1 reads SGHRS; CDR2 reads YFSETQ. The CDR3 is 17 amino acids. CDR3 in amino acids: CASSTGQVTSGANVLTF.

V and J are TRBV25-1 and TRBJ2-2; checking the TCRdb D call of TRBD1 is not possible without DNA. CDR1 and CDR2 (germline): MGHDK, SYGVNS. CDR3 length: 16 amino acids. The CDR3: CASSESLGGLAGELFF. Filled out from reference TRBV25-1 and TRBJ2-2, the complete variable domain reads EADIYQTPRYLVIGTGKKITLECSQTMGHDKMYWYQQDPGMELHLIHYSYGVNSTEKGDLSSESTVSRIRTEHFPLTLESARPSHTSQYLCASSESLGGLAGELFFGEGSRLTVL.

The chain links TRBV24-1 to TRBJ2-3; the D call from TCRdb, TRBD1, cannot be confirmed without DNA. The CDR3 sequence is 12 residues long. Germline lookup yields CDR1 KGHDR and CDR2 SFDVKD. The CDR3 is CATSDPGTKQYF.

The chain joins TRBV7-2 to TRBJ2-5; the TCRdb call, TRBD1, lacks DNA for checking. CDR1 is SGHTA and CDR2 is FQGNSA in the germline V gene. The CDR3 spans 14 residues. The CDR3 here is CASSFGTGGGSQYF.